This entry describes one TCR beta chain. Its target is not known. The CDR3 has 13 amino acids. Trimming removed 1 base at V and 8 bases at J, with 7 bases between. From germline, CDR1 is SGDLS and CDR2 YYNGEE. This sample is part of a study of graft-versus-host responses after intestinal transplantation. Study at large: Multivisceral, liver-intestinal, or isolated intestinal transplants were received by the recipients. Uniformly, recipients were administered anti-thymocyte globulin induction with subsequent tacrolimus and steroids for two to three years.

Study-wide results and limits: Some patients had graft-donor T cell macrochimerism, and their allografts showed high graft-versus-host to host-versus-graft clonal ratios.

Some clones are missing from TCRdb's copy, which holds only in-frame ones; the method was immunoSEQ multiplex PCR. The data contain tens of thousands of clones, about nine tenths of them singletons. The sample was unstimulated CD4+ T cells sorted from spleen or lymph node cells, taken before intestinal transplant. The genes are TRBV9 and TRBJ1-6; D is unresolved. This TCR was recovered from a human donor who received an intestinal transplant. The CDR3 loop is CASSVTADSPLHF. The CDR3 nucleotides are TGTGCCAGCAGCGTAACCGCAGATTCACCCCTCCACTTT. Looking up the rest from reference TRBV9 and TRBJ1-6 gives the full variable domain: DSGVTQTPKHLITATGQRVTLRCSPRSGDLSVYWYQQSLDQGLQFLIQYYNGEERAKGNILERFSAQQFPDLHSELNLSSLELGDSALYFCASSVTADSPLHFGNGTRLTVT.